Reported below is one TCR beta chain. Germline assignment: CDR1 MNHNS and CDR2 SASEGT. V lost 7 bases, J lost 3 bases, and 16 bases lay in between. The CDR3 extends over 14 amino acids. The data were obtained in a study of regulatory T cells in long-lasting Graves disease. Building the TCR beta libraries relied on iRepertoire HTBI primers, and CDR3 regions underwent Arm-PCR. TCRdb passed the multiplex PCR reads through MiXCR, listing each CDR3 protein once. The data contain around 340,000 distinct CDR3 sequences, around 20% of them seen just once; the ten biggest clones take up around 30%. Time point given: persistent/refractory GD, antithyroid drugs over 5 years with positive TRAb. From RNA extracted from PBMCs, the TCR library was made.

The V call is TRBV6-1, the J call TRBJ2-7; the D gene is possibly TRBD2 (6 bases). The starting material was peripheral blood mononuclear cells (PBMCs), obtained when the disease was refractory, from a patient treated with antithyroid drugs. This sequence was found in a female donor with Graves disease. The CDR3 loop is CASKGIGSSYEQYF. CDR3 sequence (DNA): TGTGCCAGCAAGGGCATCGGGAGTAGCTACGAGCAGTACTTC.